Here is one T cell receptor beta chain with its context. The germline V gene encodes CDR1 LNHDA and CDR2 SQIVND (reference sequence). J lost 5 bases, V lost 7 bases, and 16 bases had no gene match. This CDR3 is built from 17 residues. This sample was taken from a study of shared T cell receptors in the human thymus. Here immunoSEQ multiplex PCR was the method, and the copy in TCRdb shows in-frame clones only, minus some. The sample lists roughly 550,000 clones, around 82% seen once, with less than 0.015% in the top ten. These same data were also listed under a study on human thymus T cells. That publication notes: Resections removed during corrective heart surgery provided the thymus tissue used.

This sequence originates from a boy in the first two years of life with a congenital heart defect. The V gene is TRBV19, the J gene TRBJ2-7; 11 positions match TRBD2. The sample consisted of thymocytes. CDR3 protein: CASKVEGGSGRANEQYF. The CDR3 nucleotides are TGTGCCAGTAAGGTCGAGGGGGGTAGCGGGAGGGCCAACGAGCAGTACTTC.